Sequencing of this T cell receptor beta chain was carried out in a study of T cells in Graves' hyperthyroidism and ophthalmopathy. Across the study: The authors collected peripheral blood at initial diagnosis, before any treatment. General study results and limits: The model's output predicted ophthalmopathy at a median of about 5.9 months prior to onset.

Amplification of TCR beta CDR3 regions was performed using RNA transcripts as template. The HTBI primer set served for first-round RT-PCR of the TCR CDR3. Each CDR3 protein is one row after TCRdb ran MiXCR on the multiplex PCR reads. There are about 640,000 distinct CDR3 sequences in the sample; 20% occur only once, and under 35% lies in the top ten. The study left out patients who had uncontrolled infection, other autoimmune disease, pregnancy or lactation. Between the trimmed V and J ends, which lost 1 base and 4 bases, there was a span of 7 bases. Per germline, CDR1 SGHNT and CDR2 YENEEA. This CDR3 comprises 14 residues. This clonotype has just a few counts. Its antigen remains unidentified.

This chain uses TRBV11-3 with TRBJ2-2; D is ambiguous. The receptor was isolated from a man aged 25-45 years with Graves' ophthalmopathy. The material sequenced was blood. CDR3 DNA: TGTGCCAGCAGCTTAGTTGGAACCACCGGGGAGCTGTTTTTT. Protein product: CASSLVGTTGELFF. Looking up the rest from reference TRBV11-3 and TRBJ2-2 gives the full variable domain: EAGVVQSPRYKIIEKKQPVAFWCNPISGHNTLYWYLQNLGQGPELLIRYENEEAVDDSQLPKDRFSAERLKGVDSTLKIQPAELGDSAVYLCASSLVGTTGELFFGEGSRLTVL.